This TCR beta chain was sequenced for a study of blood T cell repertoires in COVID-19. The protocol was immunoSEQ multiplex PCR, while the TCRdb copy is restricted to in-frame clones and leaves out a portion. Among about 140,000 clones listed, over 60% were seen once. This CDR3 has 14 amino acids. In germline, CDR1 is LNHDA, CDR2 SQIVND (reference sequence). With 2 bases removed from V and 7 bases from J, the gap between germline ends came to 9 bases. This TCR came from a man aged 45-60 years with acute or convalescent COVID-19. Sample: peripheral blood. V usage is TRBV19 and J usage is TRBJ1-6, with D possibly being TRBD1 (5 bases). The CDR3 nucleotides are TGTGCCAGTAGTATATGGGGCTCGAATTCACCCCTCCACTTT. Its translation is CASSIWGSNSPLHF.